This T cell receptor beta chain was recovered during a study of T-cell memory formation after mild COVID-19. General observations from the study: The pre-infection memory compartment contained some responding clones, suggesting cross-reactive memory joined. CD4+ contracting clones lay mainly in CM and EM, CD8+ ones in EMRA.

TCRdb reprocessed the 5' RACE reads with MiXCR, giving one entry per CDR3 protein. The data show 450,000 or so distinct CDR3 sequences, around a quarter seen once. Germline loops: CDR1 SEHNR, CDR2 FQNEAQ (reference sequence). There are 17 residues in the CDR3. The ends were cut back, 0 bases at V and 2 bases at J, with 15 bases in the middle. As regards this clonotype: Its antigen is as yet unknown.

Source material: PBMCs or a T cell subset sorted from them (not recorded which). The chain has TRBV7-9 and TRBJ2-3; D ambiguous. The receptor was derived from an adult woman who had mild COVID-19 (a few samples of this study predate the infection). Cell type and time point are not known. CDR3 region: CASSLARMEPLTDTQYF. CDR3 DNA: TGTGCCAGCAGCTTAGCCCGCATGGAGCCCCTCACAGATACGCAGTATTTT.